This record looks at one TCR beta chain sequence and its context. This receptor's antigen is unknown. Per-base qualities were not stored, and no clone one base away is much larger. The library was made by the immunoSEQ multiplex PCR assay. For the multiplex PCR, a mixture combining 60 forward primers for TCR Vbeta segments and 13 reverse primers for TCR Jbeta segments was used. A multiplex PCR assay on genomic DNA amplified the CDR3 region of rearranged TCR beta genes. Amplified TCR beta libraries were sequenced as 87-base-pair reads on the Illumina HiSeq System. As for how the authors treated the data: In a later analysis, tens of millions of unique TCR beta chains were counted across the roughly 700 repertoires, and roughly 10 million of these chains were shared by at least two donors. Raw reads were error-corrected and collapsed into unique sequences by a nearest-neighbor algorithm in which closely related sequences were merged to remove PCR and sequencing errors. V, D and J gene segments were assigned by aligning CDR3 sequences to IMGT reference sequences. For a sequence to be retained, at least a six-nucleotide match to both a V gene segment and a J gene segment was required. A rearrangement counted as productive if the CDR3 had no stop codons and remained in frame with V and J, and every other rearrangement counted as non-productive. CDR3 was defined according to IMGT convention as the region running from the second conserved V-encoded cysteine to the conserved J-encoded phenylalanine. The earlier analysis of 587 of the donors excluded sequences that lacked an unambiguous match to a single V gene segment. In an earlier analysis of some 590 of the donors, V segments were called functional above 56.7% productive rearrangements and were called segregating when the between-donor standard deviation exceeded 5%. A statistical classification framework was built to diagnose cytomegalovirus status from the catalog of TCR beta chain sequences. In a later analysis, V and J genes were assigned by comparing TCR nucleotide sequences against IMGT/GENE-DB human TR gene sequences. In a later analysis, CDR3 sequences and most-parsimonious VDJ recombination scenarios were assigned using the TCRdist pipeline. In a later analysis, every TCR beta chain was defined by the combination of its CDR3 amino acid sequence and its V-gene family, and reads without a unique V-gene family were dropped. To address suspected cross-contamination and a sequencing artifact, a later analysis removed under 600 highly shared, low-generation-probability nucleotide sequences. In a later analysis, a clonal expansion index for each public chain was calculated from normalized within-repertoire ranks of inferred template counts. In a later analysis, generation probabilities were computed with a VDJ recombination model fitted to out-of-frame rearrangements, and the resulting probabilities were checked against IGoR. In a later analysis, TCR-TCR, TCR-HLA and TCR-CMV co-occurrence was scored with hypergeometric tests, and a repertoire-size bias correction was applied to TCR pairs. In a later analysis, false discovery rates were estimated by permuting HLA or CMV assignments 20 times. In a later analysis, co-occurring TCRs were grouped with DBSCAN, and TCRdist sequence similarity was added when clustering was performed within HLA-allele-positive subsets. For co-occurrence clustering, repertoires with fewer than 30,000 or more than 120,000 public chains were excluded, along with roughly five repertoires with anomalous nucleotide sharing. TCRdb stores this immuneACCESS table with in-frame sequences only. Part of the clones is absent; in the studies checked, under half of the shortfall reflects unresolved V genes, and no reason is known for the rest. For V, J and clone size, that table is used; D and trimming come from the DNA. This sample gives 95,000 to 150,000 clones in total; 63% of them show up just once. The ten largest clonotypes hold 9% to 10% of the sample.

The cohort comprised 550 to 700 healthy bone marrow donors. Cohort members were all nominally healthy when sampled, although unrecorded immune exposures were likely present. The donor was CMV seropositive and was included in the group of 300 or so seropositive cohort members. Each donor provided a peripheral blood sample, and peripheral blood mononuclear cells were used for TCR beta sequencing. Genomic DNA extraction from the blood cell samples was performed with the Qiagen DNeasy Blood Extraction Kit. This entry belongs to a study of cytomegalovirus exposure and HLA in healthy donors (dated by TCRdb to about 2017). For the study in its entirety: An earlier analysis of 587 of the donors reported about 300 Gb of sequence data and 90 million to 120 million unique TCR beta sequences obtained from 180 million or so T cells. Donor age, sex, ethnicity and CMV serostatus were compiled together with the repertoire data. An early release covering just under 650 HLA-typed donors comprised approximately 300 gigabases of sequencing data and 85 million to 100 million unique TCR sequences. To predict cytomegalovirus infection status, the study brought together high-throughput TCR immunosequencing, statistical association of individual TCRs with disease status, and machine learning. In the later analysis, no new phenotypic data were used to find candidate immune exposures; instead, reliance was placed on TCR beta sequences and their occurrence across donors. On average, roughly 240,000 unique TCR beta nucleotide sequences were sequenced per donor among 398 genotyped donors of the cohort, with 15% to 20% of those sequences being non-productive. A later genetic analysis used genome-wide SNP genotypes for about three fifths of the 666 donors, treating that subset as a discovery cohort. The study aimed to test whether signatures of past pathogen exposure could be identified by cataloging public T cell receptors. A later analysis re-analyzed previously published TCR beta repertoires from 666 donors and added high-resolution HLA genotyping to study TCR occurrence patterns. An earlier analysis of around 580 of the donors used high-throughput TCR beta sequencing to judge whether each TCR beta V gene segment behaved as functional or pseudogenic. Roughly 5 DR-DQ haplotypes were handled as single units for association and clustering, since linkage in the cohort was strong. The T cell repertoires of around 670 subjects were profiled by immunosequencing and related to cytomegalovirus serostatus. The number of typed donors differed by locus: about 620-630 for A, B, C, DRB1 and DQB1; 500 to 550 for DQA1; approximately 610 for DPA1; and 400 to 480 for DPB1. Of the 398 genotyped donors, less than 90% were placed in the genetic ancestry cluster associated with self-reported Caucasian donors. A separate validation cohort of roughly 120 different subjects was used in addition to the approximately 640-subject first cohort. Both class I and class II loci were covered by HLA typing, at four-digit resolution. Every repertoire in the discovery cohort had been generated on one and the same sequencing platform. Broad study findings and their caveats: A later analysis found that HLA-associated TCR beta chains were more clonally expanded and had lower generation probabilities than equally common non-associated chains. CMV serostatus was the only immune exposure information available for the cohort. Because HLA typing was unavailable for some donors at each locus, only the typed subset was used in association tests. A later analysis found that TCR association rates varied across HLA loci, with DRB1 alleles showing the most associated TCRs and HLA-C alleles the fewest. A total of fewer than 200 TCR beta chains were listed by the study as associated with cytomegalovirus. Most CMV-associated TCR beta chains appeared to be HLA-restricted in a later analysis, and the HLA associations seemed to be driven largely by CMV exposure. An earlier analysis of several hundred of the donors showed that most TCR beta V segments appeared in productive rearrangements either about 87% or about 30% of the time, which broadly matched IMGT annotations. The 87-base-pair reads could not distinguish some IMGT-functional V segments, including TRBV6-2 and TRBV6-3, so those segments were excluded. This cohort had only TCR beta chains sequenced, and the lack of alpha or paired-chain data limited which features could be detected. Three of the identified cytomegalovirus-associated TCR beta chains were confirmed in vitro to be specific for cytomegalovirus antigens. Compared with the approximately 700-donor mean, donors in an Asian-associated ancestry cluster had fewer N-insertions in productive TCRs, according to a later genetic analysis. Sequencing depth was assumed to be roughly uniform across donors in the presence/absence analyses, though that assumption may not hold. It was suggested by the authors that the approach could potentially be generalized to other disease states and immunological phenotypes. Most TCR sequences were observed very rarely across donors, whereas some public TCRs were present in many individuals. The classifier was reported to diagnose cytomegalovirus status with high specificity and sensitivity in both the original cohort and the validation cohort. Correlated functional status among segregating V segments might be attributable to linkage disequilibrium, but an unknown experimental factor could not be ruled out. Because counts were too low, seventeen rarely observed V segments, including chromosome 9 orphons, were excluded from the earlier analysis of 587 of the donors. A later analysis associated approximately 17,000 TCR beta sequences with specific HLA alleles at a false discovery rate of 0.05. When HLA alleles, especially DR and DQ, strongly co-occurred, TCR associations were difficult to assign to individual alleles. In a later genetic analysis, a missense DCLRE1C variant was associated with V-gene and J-gene trimming of TCR beta chains, and the association was replicated in an independent cohort. A cluster of highly shared sequence variants was judged likely to represent a technical artifact of the sequencing pipeline. Several of the top co-occurrence clusters appeared to be linked to parvovirus B19, influenza, CMV and Epstein-Barr virus, according to a later analysis. A further reported finding was that TCR beta sequences accurately predicted the HLA-A and HLA-B alleles for most subjects in the first cohort.

Cut back by 8 bases and 0 bases, the V and J ends lie 11 bases apart. CDR1 and CDR2, looked up from the germline V gene, are MGHDK and SYGVNS. The CDR3 spans 14 residues, from the cysteine through the phenylalanine. The DNA shown is the 42-base CDR3, in frame from base 1. This receptor was taken from a man between 40 and 49 years old in good health and CMV-seropositive. Recombination linked TRBV25-1 to TRBJ1-3; matching of 6 bases hints at TRBD1 as the D gene. Sequencing input: PBMCs. The sequenced DNA is TGTGCCAGCTCCAGGGGCAACTCTGGAAACACCATATATTTT. Protein translation: CASSRGNSGNTIYF. The CDR3, completed at both ends by the reference TRBV25-1 and TRBJ1-3 genes, gives the full variable domain EADIYQTPRYLVIGTGKKITLECSQTMGHDKMYWYQQDPGMELHLIHYSYGVNSTEKGDLSSESTVSRIRTEHFPLTLESARPSHTSQYLCASSRGNSGNTIYFGEGSWLTVV.